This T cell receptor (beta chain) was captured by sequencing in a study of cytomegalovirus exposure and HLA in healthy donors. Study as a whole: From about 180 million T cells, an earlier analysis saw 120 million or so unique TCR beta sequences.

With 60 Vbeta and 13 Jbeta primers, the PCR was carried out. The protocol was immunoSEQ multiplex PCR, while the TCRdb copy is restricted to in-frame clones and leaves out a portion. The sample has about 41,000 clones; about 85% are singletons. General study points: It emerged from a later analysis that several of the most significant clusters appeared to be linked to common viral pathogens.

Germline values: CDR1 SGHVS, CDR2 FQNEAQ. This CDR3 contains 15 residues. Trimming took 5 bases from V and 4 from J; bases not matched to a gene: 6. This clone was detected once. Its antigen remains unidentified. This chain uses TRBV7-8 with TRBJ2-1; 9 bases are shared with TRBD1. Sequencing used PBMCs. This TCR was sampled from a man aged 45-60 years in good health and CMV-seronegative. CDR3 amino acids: CASSPGTGPYNEQFF. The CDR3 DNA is TGTGCCAGCAGCCCCGGGACAGGGCCTTACAATGAGCAGTTCTTC.